One sample yielded the 26 T cell receptor beta chains listed below, sequenced in a study of blood T cells in healthy people across ages. Then a second PCR, running roughly 7 to 11 cycles, was carried out with a sample-barcoded 5' primer and a J-beta primer mix. TCRdb ran MiXCR on the 5' RACE reads and lists one entry per CDR3 protein. This repertoire shows some 760,000 distinct CDR3 sequences, 20% to 30% found once; its top ten account for roughly 3.5%. A further study also used this sample, focusing on T cells of mothers and their children.

The sample taken for sequencing was blood. These receptors originate from a boy younger than 18 in good health.

J is TRBJ2-5 and V is TRBV29-1, with D unresolved. CDR1 is SQVTM, CDR2 ANQGSEA, per germline. CDR3 length: 12 amino acids. V was cut by 2 bases and J by 3 bases, with 7 bases left in between. CDR3 bases: TGCAGCGTTGAACCCCAAGAAGAGACCCAGTACTTC. Its translation is CSVEPQEETQYF.

This rearrangement joins TRBV6-6 to TRBJ2-7, with D tentatively TRBD1 (6 bases). Trimming pared 9 bases from V and 4 bases from J, leaving 19 bases between. The germline V gene has CDR1 MNHNY and CDR2 SVGAGI (reference sequence). The CDR3 length is 14 residues. CDR3 in amino acids: CASRREQGRYEQYF. The CDR3 DNA reads TGTGCCAGTCGAAGAGAACAGGGAAGGTACGAGCAGTACTTC.

CDR3 protein: CASSPVTSGSADTQYF. The DNA of the CDR3 is TGTGCCAGCAGCCCAGTTACTAGCGGGAGCGCAGATACGCAGTATTTT. The chain is built from TRBV4-2 and TRBJ2-3; 11 bases line up with TRBD2. V shed 4 bases, J shed 4 bases, and the junction held 7 bases outside the gene matches. Germline V gene data show CDR1 as LGHNA and CDR2 as YNFKEQ. This CDR3 comprises 16 residues.

This clonotype was seen a handful of times. This chain links TRBV25-1 with TRBJ2-1, with 10 positions matching TRBD1. Per the germline V gene, CDR1 is MGHDK and CDR2 is SYGVNS. The V and J ends lost 2 bases and 7 bases, in that order; junction bases with no gene match: 5. The CDR3 has 15 amino acids. DNA for the CDR3: TGTGCCAGCAGTGAAGTGAGACAGGGGGCGAATGAGCAGTTCTTC. Protein sequence: CASSEVRQGANEQFF.

This clonotype was observed a handful of times. The chain combines TRBV11-2 with TRBJ2-5; D gene uncertain. Germline CDR1 and CDR2: SGHAT and FQNNGV. This CDR3 has 15 amino acids. V was shortened by 2 bases and J by 5 bases, with 15 bases between the two germline ends. CDR3 loop: CASSLTAPSGETQYF. CDR3 DNA: TGTGCCAGCAGCTTAACCGCACCCTCGGGCGAGACCCAGTACTTC.

This clonotype appeared a few times. The chain links TRBV24-1 to TRBJ2-3, with 10 bases matching TRBD2. The CDR3 consists of 18 residues. The trim removed 1 base at V and 0 bases at J, leaving 6 bases unmatched. Germline V gene lookup returns CDR1 KGHDR and CDR2 SFDVKD. CDR3 amino acids: CATSDLSPTSGSTDTQYF. The CDR3 DNA reads TGTGCCACCAGTGATTTAAGTCCGACTAGCGGGAGCACAGATACGCAGTATTTT.

This chain connects TRBV28 to TRBJ1-2; perhaps TRBD1 as D (5 bases). Trimming removed 5 bases at V and 8 bases at J, with 15 bases between. CDR3 length: 13 residues. Germline-derived CDR1 and CDR2 are MDHEN and SYDVKM. CDR3 coding DNA: TGTGCCAGCAGTCCGACGCAGGGCCGGGGCTACACCTTC. Translating it yields CASSPTQGRGYTF.

This clonotype was counted between two and nine times. V usage is TRBV20-1 and J usage is TRBJ2-7; 14 bases match TRBD2. CDR1 and CDR2 from the germline V gene are DFQATT and SNEGSKA (reference sequence). The V and J ends lost 3 bases and 0 bases, in that order; junction bases with no gene match: 10. This CDR3 region has 18 residues. Here the CDR3 reads CSARSLGLAGEVSYEQYF. CDR3 sequence (DNA): TGCAGTGCTAGGAGTTTGGGACTAGCGGGAGAGGTCTCCTACGAGCAGTACTTC.

The chain couples TRBV7-9 to TRBJ1-4, with 11 bases that match TRBD1. The ends lost 7 bases at V and 10 bases at J; junction bases unmatched: 5. CDR1 is SEHNR, CDR2 FQNEAQ, per germline (reference sequence). The length of the CDR3 is 13 residues. This chain's CDR3 is CASTGTGGAKLFF. CDR3 sequence (DNA): TGTGCCAGCACCGGGACAGGGGGAGCAAAACTGTTTTTT.

The rearrangement joins TRBV29-1 to TRBJ1-1; 7 nucleotides agree with TRBD1. Trimming took 8 bases from V and 4 from J; bases not matched to a gene: 7. Germline V gives CDR1 SQVTM, CDR2 ANQGSEA. The CDR3 is made up of 12 amino acids. The CDR3 is CSIWTGPTEAFF. For the CDR3, the DNA is TGCAGCATATGGACAGGCCCCACTGAAGCTTTCTTT.

This clonotype was seen a few times. The chain employs TRBV4-1 and TRBJ2-1; possible D gene TRBD2, 6 bases. This CDR3 comprises 15 residues. The V and J ends lost 1 base and 9 bases respectively, with 16 bases between them. Looked up from germline, CDR1 is MGHRA and CDR2 is YSYEKL. CDR3 DNA sequence: TGCGCCAGCAGCCAAGTTTTTTGGGGAGGACGTGAGCAGTTCTTC. As protein: CASSQVFWGGREQFF.

This clonotype was counted once. The chain recombines TRBV4-3 with TRBJ2-7, with 7 bases lining up with TRBD2. The V segment lost 0 bases and the J segment 2 bases; nucleotides outside the gene matches: 13. This CDR3 region has 18 residues. The germline V gene has CDR1 LGHNA and CDR2 YSLEER. In DNA, the CDR3 is TGCGCCAGCAGCCAAGACACACAACGAGCGGGACTGACCTACGAGCAGTACTTC. Amino acids: CASSQDTQRAGLTYEQYF.

This clonotype was observed a handful of times. The rearrangement joins TRBV9 to TRBJ2-7; D perhaps matches TRBD1 (5 bases). The CDR3 length is 15 residues. CDR1 SGDLS and CDR2 YYNGEE come from the germline V gene. V lost 0 bases and J 3 bases, leaving 13 bases between the germline ends. This chain's CDR3 is CASSVAETASYEQYF. DNA of the CDR3: TGTGCCAGCAGCGTAGCAGAGACAGCTAGCTACGAGCAGTACTTC. Full variable domain (missing parts from reference TRBV9 and TRBJ2-7): DSGVTQTPKHLITATGQRVTLRCSPRSGDLSVYWYQQSLDQGLQFLIQYYNGEERAKGNILERFSAQQFPDLHSELNLSSLELGDSALYFCASSVAETASYEQYFGPGTRLTVT.

The CDR3 protein is CASSVWGSTDTQHF. The CDR3 bases are TGTGCCAGCAGCGTATGGGGTAGCACAGATACGCAGCATTTT. This rearrangement joins TRBV9 to TRBJ2-3; D is unclear. Judging by the DNA end, TRBJ1-5 fits better; the J call may be wrong. CDR1 and CDR2 (germline): SGDLS, YYNGEE. The CDR3 runs to 14 residues.

This clonotype was detected a few times. This rearrangement joins TRBV6-5 to TRBJ2-3; 8 bases match TRBD2. CDR3 size: 16 residues. Unmatched junction bases numbered 13, after V lost 8 bases and J lost 3 bases. CDR1 is MNHEY, CDR2 SVGAGI, per germline. CDR3 sequence (DNA): TGTGCCAGCCGCAACACTCTAGCGGGCCCAACAGATACGCAGTATTTT. Its protein product is CASRNTLAGPTDTQYF.

This clonotype has a handful of counts. The J gene is TRBJ2-3, the V gene TRBV7-2; D gene ambiguous. The CDR3 consists of 12 residues. With 8 bases removed from V and 2 bases from J, the gap between germline ends came to 8 bases. Germline lookup yields CDR1 SGHTA and CDR2 FQGNSA. CDR3 loop: CASGPFTDTQYF. In DNA form, the CDR3 reads TGTGCCAGCGGGCCATTCACAGATACGCAGTATTTT.

The rearrangement joins TRBV28 to TRBJ2-3, with D hard to call. The V end lost 3 bases, the J end lost 6 bases, and 10 bases lay between the germline ends. Germline CDR1 MDHEN, CDR2 SYDVKM. The length of the CDR3 is 13 residues. The chain's CDR3 is CASSFFWSDTQYF. The CDR3 DNA reads as TGTGCCAGCAGTTTCTTTTGGAGTGATACGCAGTATTTT. Using reference TRBV28 and TRBJ2-3 for the parts outside the CDR3, the full variable domain is DVKVTQSSRYLVKRTGEKVFLECVQDMDHENMFWYRQDPGLGLRLIYFSYDVKMKEKGDIPEGYSVSREKKERFSLILESASTNQTSMYLCASSFFWSDTQYFGPGTRLTVL.

The V call is TRBV7-9, the J call TRBJ1-4; D remains ambiguous. Between the trimmed V and J ends, which lost 7 bases and 11 bases, there was a span of 11 bases. Germline CDR1 reads SEHNR; CDR2 reads FQNEAQ (reference sequence). The CDR3 length is 11 residues. The CDR3 region has the DNA TGTGCCAGCACTGTAGGAGAGAAACTGTTTTTT. Translated: CASTVGEKLFF.

The chain employs TRBV20-1 and TRBJ2-3, with D hard to call. The V end was cut by 5 bases, the J end by 0 bases, with 15 bases between. This CDR3 contains 15 residues. Germline V gene data show CDR1 as DFQATT and CDR2 as SNEGSKA (reference sequence). The CDR3 DNA sequence: TGCAGTGCTGGCCTTTGGGCTAAAAGCACAGATACGCAGTATTTT. It specifies CSAGLWAKSTDTQYF.

This sequence joins TRBV28 and TRBJ2-1; D is possibly TRBD2 (6 bases). The CDR3 runs to 16 residues. Germline lookup yields CDR1 MDHEN and CDR2 SYDVKM. The V end was cut by 3 bases, the J end by 3 bases, with 15 bases between. The CDR3 nucleotides are TGTGCCAGCAGTTTGGTTAGCGGAGAGTACTACAATGAGCAGTTCTTC. It translates to CASSLVSGEYYNEQFF. Variable domain in full (rest from reference TRBV28 and TRBJ2-1): DVKVTQSSRYLVKRTGEKVFLECVQDMDHENMFWYRQDPGLGLRLIYFSYDVKMKEKGDIPEGYSVSREKKERFSLILESASTNQTSMYLCASSLVSGEYYNEQFFGPGTRLTVL.

This chain links TRBV7-9 with TRBJ1-2, with 9 bases identical to TRBD1. Unmatched junction bases numbered 14, after V lost 5 bases and J lost 7 bases. The CDR3 runs 16 residues. CDR1 is SEHNR and CDR2 is FQNEAQ in the germline V gene (reference sequence). This CDR3 reads CASSRGNTGGDGGYTF. CDR3 DNA: TGTGCCAGCAGCCGGGGAAACACAGGGGGCGATGGTGGCTACACCTTC. The full variable domain, in which reference TRBV7-9 and TRBJ1-2 provide the parts outside the CDR3, is DTGVSQNPRHKITKRGQNVTFRCDPISEHNRLYWYRQTLGQGPEFLTYFQNEAQLEKSRLLSDRFSAERPKGSFSTLEIQRTEQGDSAMYLCASSRGNTGGDGGYTFGSGTRLTVV.

The sample holds a few counts of this clonotype. The chain recombines TRBV25-1 with TRBJ2-7; 7 nucleotides align to TRBD2. This CDR3 is 15 amino acids long. CDR1 and CDR2 from the germline V gene are MGHDK and SYGVNS. The V segment lost 3 bases and the J segment 3 bases; nucleotides outside the gene matches: 8. The CDR3 DNA sequence: TGTGCCAGCAGTGACCCCGGGGAGGGAGACTACGAGCAGTACTTC. It translates to CASSDPGEGDYEQYF.

This sequence joins TRBV7-9 and TRBJ1-1; D unresolved. The germline gives CDR1 SEHNR, CDR2 FQNEAQ (reference sequence). With 2 bases removed from V and 7 bases from J, the gap between germline ends came to 20 bases. This CDR3 is built from 16 residues. CDR3 region: CASSLNLRGQSVEAFF. The CDR3 DNA is TGTGCCAGCAGCTTAAACTTAAGAGGGCAGTCTGTTGAAGCTTTCTTT.

The CDR3 is CASSPTSSNSPLHF. The CDR3 region has the DNA TGTGCCAGCAGTCCAACATCCTCGAATTCACCCCTCCACTTT. This chain connects TRBV12-3 or TRBV12-4 to TRBJ1-6; D is unclear. CDR3 length equals 14 residues. Trimming shortened V by 5 bases and J by 7 bases, and 12 bases separated the two germline ends.

The CDR3 loop reads CASSLYGRVQFF. DNA for the CDR3: TGTGCCAGCAGCTTATATGGTCGAGTGCAGTTCTTC. The J gene is TRBJ2-1, the V gene TRBV7-3; D is undetermined. Per the germline V gene, CDR1 is SGHTA and CDR2 is FQGTGA. The CDR3 loop spans 12 amino acids. Between the trimmed V and J ends, which lost 2 bases and 12 bases, there was a span of 11 bases.

The sample holds a few counts of this clonotype. The chain carries TRBV29-1 and TRBJ2-1; no firm D call. Germline lookup yields CDR1 SQVTM and CDR2 ANQGSEA. This CDR3 spans 14 amino acids. The V end lost 2 bases, the J end lost 0 bases, and 8 bases lay between the germline ends. Written as DNA, the CDR3 is TGCAGCGTTGAATCGTGGAGCTCCTACAATGAGCAGTTCTTC. Protein sequence: CSVESWSSYNEQFF.